This paragraph covers one TCR beta chain sequence. Here immunoSEQ multiplex PCR was the method, and the copy in TCRdb shows in-frame clones only, minus some. The sample shows nearly 95,000 clones, around nine tenths of them seen only once. The data stem from a study of blood T cell repertoires in COVID-19. J was trimmed by 4 bases and V by 2 bases; bases with no gene match: 3. Germline lookup yields CDR1 SEHNR and CDR2 FQNEAQ (reference sequence). The CDR3 loop spans 15 amino acids. The sample was peripheral blood. The rearrangement links TRBV7-9 to TRBJ2-1, with 9 bases identical to TRBD2. The receptor comes from a woman over 75 with acute or convalescent COVID-19. Here the CDR3 DNA reads TGTGCCAGCAGCTTAAGACTAGCGGATTACAATGAGCAGTTCTTC. Translation: CASSLRLADYNEQFF. The full variable domain, with the rest looked up from reference TRBV7-9 and TRBJ2-1, is DTGVSQNPRHKITKRGQNVTFRCDPISEHNRLYWYRQTLGQGPEFLTYFQNEAQLEKSRLLSDRFSAERPKGSFSTLEIQRTEQGDSAMYLCASSLRLADYNEQFFGPGTRLTVL.